This T cell receptor (beta chain) was recovered during a study of T cell repertoires in cytomegalovirus infection. The overall study: CMV epitopes that were recently identified and HLA-C-restricted were used alongside well-studied HLA-B-restricted ones. CMV infection together with matching HLA type was indicated by public TCR beta signatures.

In TCRdb, the reads were re-called with MiXCR into one record per CDR3 protein. This sample has about 830,000 distinct CDR3 sequences; 32% occur once, and the top ten carry over 10%. This CDR3 is 15 amino acids long. CDR1 SGHVS and CDR2 FQNEAQ come from the germline V gene. The V and J ends lost 4 bases and 2 bases respectively, with 14 bases between them. The sample holds a few counts of this clonotype. Antigen: not known. Sample: cultured CD8+ T cells from PBMCs, taken from culture after CMV antigen stimulation. The source is a human donor in good health (CMV status not recorded). Some clones in this sample may be carry-over from other donors' samples. The chain combines TRBV7-8 with TRBJ2-5, with D perhaps being TRBD1 or TRBD2 (5 bases each). Here the CDR3 reads CASSSGPRLQETQYF. DNA for the CDR3: TGTGCCAGCAGCTCGGGGCCGAGGTTGCAAGAGACCCAGTACTTC.